These T cell receptor beta chains were read from a single sample in a study of blood T cell repertoires in COVID-19. The method was immunoSEQ multiplex PCR; TCRdb's version includes in-frame clones alone and lacks a portion of them. The table has 100,000 to 150,000 clones, around nine tenths seen once; the top ten hold 11%. The sequencing sample was made of peripheral blood. The receptors stem from a woman aged 70 to 79 with COVID-19, enrolled during active disease. The CDR3 runs from the conserved cysteine through the conserved F or W. Each record gives: clone size, D gene, V gene, J gene, CDR3 protein, CDR3 DNA. A D gene is named only where the DNA matches it firmly. A row's size may be missing; if present it is once, few, many or a size class.

NA,TRBD2,TRBV10-3,TRBJ2-1,CAISESAGGYNEQFF,TGTGCCATCAGTGAGTCGGCGGGGGGATACAATGAGCAGTTCTTC
NA,NA,TRBV7-9,TRBJ1-4,CASSLPRQSGTEKLFF,TGTGCCAGCAGCTTACCCCGACAGAGTGGAACCGAAAAACTGTTTTTT
NA,NA,TRBV28,TRBJ1-1,CASSLLQGTEAFF,TGTGCCAGCAGTTTATTGCAGGGAACTGAAGCTTTCTTT
NA,NA,TRBV6-4,TRBJ1-2,CASRESGGLGYGYTF,TGTGCCAGCAGGGAGTCGGGGGGACTAGGCTATGGCTACACCTTC
NA,NA,TRBV29-1,TRBJ1-1,CSVGESGRNTEAFF,TGCAGCGTTGGAGAATCAGGAAGGAACACTGAAGCTTTCTTT
NA,TRBD1,TRBV29-1,TRBJ1-1,CSVNTGDPEAFF,TGCAGCGTGAATACAGGGGACCCTGAAGCTTTCTTT
NA,TRBD1,TRBV18,TRBJ1-4,CASSPPETGAGEKLFF,TGTGCCAGCTCACCACCGGAGACAGGGGCTGGGGAAAAACTGTTTTTT
NA,TRBD1,TRBV5-5,TRBJ1-1,CASRVTGGKQTEAFF,TGTGCCAGCAGGGTGACAGGGGGCAAGCAGACTGAAGCTTTCTTT
once,TRBD1,TRBV5-1,TRBJ2-7,CASSSQTGAGEQYF,TGCGCCAGCAGCTCGCAAACAGGGGCTGGCGAGCAGTACTTC
NA,NA,TRBV7-9,TRBJ2-3,CASSLEGLSPTDTQYF,TGTGCCAGCAGCTTAGAGGGACTTTCCCCCACAGATACGCAGTATTTT
NA,TRBD1,TRBV28,TRBJ1-4,CASSTPTGGGEKLFF,TGTGCCAGCAGTACTCCGACAGGGGGGGGTGAAAAACTGTTTTTT
NA,NA,TRBV27,TRBJ2-2,CASSLSRRGRGGELFF,TGTGCCAGCAGTTTATCGAGGCGGGGACGGGGTGGGGAGCTGTTTTTT
NA,NA,TRBV14,TRBJ1-2,CASSTIQGYGYTF,TGTGCCAGCAGTACCATACAGGGCTATGGCTACACCTTC
once,TRBD1,TRBV9,TRBJ1-2,CASSATGGHGYTF,TGTGCCAGCAGCGCAACAGGGGGACATGGCTACACCTTC
once,NA,TRBV5-4,TRBJ1-1,CASSLEREETEAFF,TGTGCCAGCAGCTTGGAGAGGGAGGAGACTGAAGCTTTCTTT
NA,TRBD1,TRBV2,TRBJ1-5,CASSELTGADQPQHF,TGTGCCAGCAGTGAACTTACAGGGGCGGATCAGCCCCAGCATTTT
NA,TRBD2,TRBV7-9,TRBJ2-7,CASSLGTSGGASEQYF,TGTGCCAGCAGCTTAGGGACTAGCGGGGGGGCTTCCGAGCAGTACTTC
NA,NA,TRBV5-1,TRBJ1-1,CASGGAMGTEAFF,TGCGCCAGCGGAGGGGCGATGGGCACTGAAGCTTTCTTT
once,NA,TRBV7-3,TRBJ2-1,CASSRGQSSYNEQFF,TGTGCCAGCAGCCGAGGACAGAGCTCCTACAATGAGCAGTTCTTC
NA,NA,TRBV11-3,TRBJ1-5,CASSLVPTAPGPQHF,TGTGCCAGCAGCTTAGTCCCGACAGCCCCTGGGCCCCAGCATTTT
NA,NA,TRBV6-5,TRBJ1-5,CASSLYESQHF,TGTGCCAGCAGCCTTTACGAGTCCCAGCATTTT
NA,TRBD1,TRBV28,TRBJ2-7,CASSLTGQGSYF,TGTGCCAGCAGTTTAACCGGACAGGGATCGTACTTC
NA,NA,TRBV9,TRBJ2-3,CASSVTRVSDTQYF,TGTGCCAGCAGCGTAACTAGGGTTTCAGATACGCAGTATTTT
NA,TRBD1,TRBV2,TRBJ2-2,CASSPGQGHGELFF,TGTGCCAGCAGTCCGGGACAGGGCCACGGGGAGCTGTTTTTT
NA,NA,TRBV7-8,TRBJ1-5,CASSEDSYSNQPQHF,TGTGCCAGCAGCGAAGACAGTTATAGCAATCAGCCCCAGCATTTT
NA,NA,TRBV25-1,TRBJ2-7,CASSEGLGPTNYEQYF,TGTGCCAGCAGTGAAGGTTTGGGGCCTACCAACTACGAGCAGTACTTC
NA,TRBD1,TRBV2,TRBJ2-7,CASSDYVAGGIYEQYF,TGTGCCAGCAGTGATTATGTCGCAGGGGGAATCTACGAGCAGTACTTC
NA,TRBD1,TRBV5-1,TRBJ2-2,CASSQGQLNTGELFF,TGCGCCAGCAGCCAGGGACAGCTGAACACCGGGGAGCTGTTTTTT
NA,NA,TRBV10-1,TRBJ1-4,CASLQQLLEKLFF,TGCGCCAGCTTACAGCAACTTCTAGAAAAACTGTTTTTT
NA,TRBD1,TRBV19,TRBJ1-1,CASSTPITGGNTEAFF,TGTGCCAGTAGTACACCAATTACAGGGGGCAACACTGAAGCTTTCTTT
NA,NA,TRBV15,TRBJ1-3,CATSRDRYSGNTIYF,TGTGCCACCAGCAGAGATCGGTACTCTGGAAACACCATATATTTT
NA,NA,TRBV18,TRBJ2-1,CASSPMAGPYNEQFF,TGTGCCAGCTCACCAATGGCAGGGCCCTACAATGAGCAGTTCTTC
NA,NA,TRBV11-3,TRBJ2-1,CASRPQVFEQFF,TGTGCCAGCAGACCACAGGTGTTTGAGCAGTTCTTC
NA,NA,TRBV18,TRBJ1-2,CASSPILGDGYTF,TGTGCCAGCTCACCAATCTTGGGCGATGGCTACACCTTC
NA,TRBD1,TRBV27,TRBJ2-3,CASRPGQAVSDTQYF,TGTGCCAGCAGGCCGGGACAGGCCGTTTCAGATACGCAGTATTTT
NA,NA,TRBV19,TRBJ1-5,CASTHGNQPQHF,TGTGCCAGTACCCATGGCAATCAGCCCCAGCATTTT
NA,NA,TRBV6-5,TRBJ1-3,CASSYQGLSSGNTIYF,TGTGCCAGCAGTTACCAGGGCCTGAGCTCTGGAAACACCATATATTTT
NA,TRBD1,TRBV14,TRBJ1-6,CASSLMTGSNSPLHF,TGTGCCAGCAGCCTAATGACAGGGAGTAATTCACCCCTCCACTTT
NA,TRBD1,TRBV11-1,TRBJ1-1,CASSTGTGGRNTEAFF,TGTGCCAGCAGCACTGGGACAGGGGGTCGGAACACTGAAGCTTTCTTT
few,NA,TRBV3-1/TRBV3-2,TRBJ1-1,CASSITGPTEAFF,TGTGCCAGCAGCATTACAGGGCCCACTGAAGCTTTCTTT
NA,NA,TRBV3-1/TRBV3-2,TRBJ1-2,CASSQTFRVSEANYGYTF,TGTGCCAGCAGCCAAACTTTTCGCGTGAGTGAAGCCAACTATGGCTACACCTTC
NA,TRBD1,TRBV27,TRBJ1-2,CASGRLSLDRARSYGYTF,TGTGCCAGCGGACGACTCTCTCTGGACAGGGCGAGGAGCTATGGCTACACCTTC
NA,TRBD1,TRBV19,TRBJ1-2,CASAAPGQGPNYGYTF,TGTGCCAGCGCGGCACCGGGACAGGGGCCTAACTATGGCTACACCTTC
NA,NA,TRBV5-1,TRBJ2-3,CASSLDYGRGNTDTQYF,TGCGCCAGCAGCTTGGATTACGGCAGGGGAAATACAGATACGCAGTATTTT
NA,TRBD2,TRBV9,TRBJ2-2,CASSVQAGATGELFF,TGTGCCAGCAGCGTTCAAGCGGGGGCCACCGGGGAGCTGTTTTTT
NA,TRBD2,TRBV24-1,TRBJ2-5,CATSETRLAGGQETQYF,TGTGCCACCAGTGAAACCCGACTAGCGGGGGGGCAAGAGACCCAGTACTTC
NA,NA,TRBV29-1,TRBJ1-5,CSVSWGRSNQPQHF,TGCAGCGTTTCCTGGGGCAGGTCCAATCAGCCCCAGCATTTT
NA,TRBD1,TRBV5-1,TRBJ2-2,CASSLGDRATSGELFF,TGCGCCAGCAGCTTAGGGGACAGGGCCACTTCCGGGGAGCTGTTTTTT
NA,NA,TRBV21-1,TRBJ1-6,CASSKDQVGNINSPLHF,TGTGCCAGCAGCAAAGATCAGGTCGGAAACATTAATTCACCCCTCCACTTT
NA,TRBD2,TRBV7-3,TRBJ2-3,CASSRGLAGDTDTQYF,TGTGCCAGCAGCCGGGGACTAGCGGGGGACACAGATACGCAGTATTTT
NA,TRBD2,TRBV4-1,TRBJ2-1,CASSQDSGAPNEQFF,TGCGCCAGCAGCCAAGATAGCGGGGCCCCCAATGAGCAGTTCTTC
NA,TRBD1,TRBV4-1,TRBJ1-2,CASSQETGGDYGYTF,TGCGCCAGCAGCCAAGAGACAGGGGGAGACTATGGCTACACCTTC
once,NA,TRBV19,TRBJ1-6,CASSMRQSSYNSPLHF,TGTGCCAGTAGTATGCGACAGAGCTCCTATAATTCACCCCTCCACTTT
NA,TRBD1,TRBV6-6,TRBJ1-6,CASSNAIGTGRSPLHF,TGTGCCAGCAGCAACGCAATCGGGACAGGGCGTTCACCCCTCCACTTT
NA,NA,TRBV30,TRBJ1-6,CAWRETGRNSPLHF,TGTGCCTGGAGAGAAACAGGGCGGAATTCACCCCTCCACTTT